Each of the 25 T cell receptor beta chains below was sequenced from the same sample in a study of CD8+CD57+ T cells in acquired aplastic anemia. Genomic DNA was employed as the template in profiling TCR beta VDJ and CDR3. TCRdb independently ran MiXCR on the reads; one entry per CDR3 protein. The sample includes around 250,000 distinct CDR3 sequences, 65% to 90% seen only once; the top ten take 40% to 55%. Sequencing involved patients with CD8+CD57+ cell expansion previously shown by flow cytometry. Sequencing input: sorted CD4+, CD8+, or CD8+CD57+ T cells (not recorded which) from PBMCs. The receptors were gathered from a human donor with aplastic anemia.

In regard to this clonotype: The missing conserved phenylalanine or tryptophan at the end of this CDR3 makes a read error likely. The DNA is omitted, as the CDR3 cannot be located on it reliably, and the CDR3 follows TCRdb's listing. This chain links TRBV7-6 with TRBJ1-2. Both ends counted, the CDR3 spans 13 residues. Germline-derived CDR1 and CDR2 are SGHVS and FNYEAQ. The CDR3 reads CASSLADDAGSYV.

The chain combines TRBV7-9 with TRBJ1-2; D gene unclear. Germline values: CDR1 SEHNR, CDR2 FQNEAQ (reference sequence). The CDR3 length is 15 residues. V shed 4 bases and J shed 14 bases, with 26 bases lying between them. As DNA, the CDR3 is TGTGCCAGCAGCTGTGAAAGAAGCGGAGGGTATGACGAGACCTTC. As protein: CASSCERSGGYDETF.

The chain combines TRBV7-8 with TRBJ2-1; D may be TRBD1 (6 bases). Trimming cost V 5 bases and J 7 bases, with 18 bases left between them. There are 15 residues in the CDR3. CDR1 SGHVS and CDR2 FQNEAQ come from the germline V gene. The CDR3 region has the DNA TGTGCCAGCAGCAGAGCTAGACAGGCCGGTAATGAGCAGTTCTTC. Translation gives CASSRARQAGNEQFF.

The V and J genes are TRBV11-1 and TRBJ2-3; a possible D gene is TRBD2 (6 bases). The CDR3 length is 17 residues. Germline loops: CDR1 SGHAT, CDR2 FQDESV (reference sequence). The V gene lost 1 base and the J gene lost 0 bases, with 14 bases spanning the gap. The CDR3 DNA reads as TGTGCCAGCAGCTTAGTAGGGCGGGATGCTAGCACAGATACGCAGTATTTT. It is translated as CASSLVGRDASTDTQYF.

The chain recombines TRBV9 with TRBJ1-5; unclear D gene. V was clipped by 8 bases and J by 3 bases, with 18 bases between them. CDR1 SGDLS and CDR2 YYNGEE come from the germline V gene. This CDR3 has 15 residues. CDR3: CASSISWSYNQPQHF. The CDR3 nucleotides are TGTGCCAGTAGCATATCTTGGTCGTACAATCAGCCCCAGCATTTT.

For this clonotype: This is likely a read error, given that the CDR3 carries no conserved phenylalanine or tryptophan at its end. The DNA is left out, because the CDR3 cannot be placed on it with certainty; the CDR3 is given as TCRdb lists it. V is TRBV7-9 and J is TRBJ2-3; the table names TRBD1, a call not compared with the DNA. The CDR3 is 13 residues long, counting both termini. Per germline, CDR1 SEHNR and CDR2 FQNEAQ (reference sequence). The CDR3 is CASRFRRSGARDD.

Details on this clonotype: It is likely a read error, because the conserved phenylalanine at the end of the CDR3 is missing. Because the CDR3's place on the DNA is in doubt, the DNA is left out and the CDR3 is given as listed by TCRdb. The chain carries TRBV2 and TRBJ2-3; the table assigns TRBD2, which was not confirmed against the DNA. The CDR3 extends over 14 residues, inclusive of both ends. Looked up from germline, CDR1 is SNHLY and CDR2 is FYNNEI. The CDR3 is CASGYGGGHNTQFV.

This clonotype was seen more than once but under ten times. The chain couples TRBV4-3 to TRBJ2-6; D may be TRBD1 (5 bases). CDR3 length: 16 residues. Trimming removed 1 base at V and 0 bases at J, with 7 bases between. Germline CDR1 reads LGHNA; CDR2 reads YSLEER. CDR3 amino acids: CASSQVQGSGANVLTF. The CDR3 DNA sequence: TGCGCCAGCAGCCAAGTTCAGGGCTCTGGGGCCAACGTCCTGACTTTC.

On this clonotype: Because the CDR3 is missing its conserved closing phenylalanine or tryptophan, this is likely a read error. The limits of the CDR3 on the DNA are not certain, so only TCRdb's listed CDR3 is given. The chain is built from TRBV7-9 and TRBJ2-3; TRBD1, the table's D call, was not compared with the DNA. The CDR3 contains 13 residues when both ends are counted. The germline CDR1 and CDR2 sequences are SEHNR and FQNEAQ (reference sequence). The CDR3 sequence is CASGLRGGARVKY.

The chain has TRBV15 and TRBJ2-3; tentative D call: TRBD2 (6 bases). Germline assignment: CDR1 LNHNV and CDR2 YYDKDF (reference sequence). CDR3 size: 14 residues. Trimming removed 5 bases at V and 6 bases at J, with 15 bases between. As DNA, the CDR3 is TGTGCCACCAGCGGCCGGGGAGGTCCCGATACGCAGTATTTT. Translating it yields CATSGRGGPDTQYF.

The chain links TRBV5-4 to TRBJ2-2; possible D gene TRBD2, 6 bases. There are 12 residues in the CDR3. Trimming removed 0 bases at V and 13 bases at J, with 10 bases between. Germline loops: CDR1 SGHNT, CDR2 YYREEE (reference sequence). CDR3 DNA sequence: TGTGCCAGCAGCTTGGAGGAGGGACCGCTGTTTTTT. Translation: CASSLEEGPLFF.

Of note for this clonotype: It is likely a read error, because the conserved phenylalanine at the end of the CDR3 is missing. No DNA is shown, since the ends of the CDR3 on it are uncertain; the CDR3 is the one TCRdb lists. The rearrangement links TRBV2 to TRBJ2-1; no check of the table's D call, TRBD1, against the DNA was made. Per germline, CDR1 SNHLY and CDR2 FYNNEI. A total of 16 residues make up the CDR3, ends included. The CDR3: CASGGGGANTQYFGFG.

Points on this clonotype: The germline gene is not matched at one end of the junction; a read error may be the cause. V usage is TRBV7-2 and J usage is TRBJ2-3, with D tentatively TRBD1 (6 bases). Germline assignment: CDR1 SGHTA and CDR2 FQGNSA. The CDR3 runs 13 residues. CDR3 amino acids: CASSFTGIHTPYF. The CDR3 nucleotides read TGTGCCAGCAGCTTCACAGGGATTCATACGCCGTATTTT.

This clonotype came up a few times. The gene calls are TRBV5-5 and TRBJ2-5; D gene unclear. V dropped 0 bases and J dropped 1 base, with 7 bases sitting between them. The germline CDR1 and CDR2 sequences are SGHKS and YYEKEE (reference sequence). The CDR3 has 14 amino acids. The CDR3 coding sequence is TGTGCCAGCAGCTTGGACACGAGCCAAGAGACCCAGTACTTC. Its translation: CASSLDTSQETQYF. Variable domain in full (rest from reference TRBV5-5 and TRBJ2-5): DAGVTQSPTHLIKTRGQQVTLRCSPISGHKSVSWYQQVLGQGPQFIFQYYEKEERGRGNFPDRFSARQFPNYSSELNVNALLLGDSALYLCASSLDTSQETQYFGPGTRLLVL.

Comment on this clonotype: An end of the junction differs from the germline gene, which may be a read error. V is TRBV2 and J is TRBJ1-1; 7 nucleotides match TRBD1. Looked up from germline, CDR1 is SNHLY and CDR2 is FYNNEI. This CDR3 region has 13 residues. The CDR3 DNA follows: TGTGCCAGCGGGGCCGGGACAGCGGATACACAGTACTTT. It is translated as CASGAGTADTQYF. Full variable domain (missing parts from reference TRBV2 and TRBJ1-1): EPEVTQTPSHQVTQMGQEVILRCVPISNHLYFYWYRQILGQKVEFLVSFYNNEISEKSEIFDDQFSVERPDGSNFTLKIRSTKLEDSAMYFCASGAGTADTQYFGQGTRLTVV.

A single count supports this clonotype. The CDR3 does not end in the conserved phenylalanine or tryptophan, so this is likely a read error. The limits of the CDR3 on the DNA are not certain, so only TCRdb's listed CDR3 is given. The chain uses TRBV7-8 and TRBJ2-3; the table calls TRBD1, which could not be checked here. Germline values: CDR1 SGHVS, CDR2 FQNEAQ. The CDR3 sequence runs 13 residues, both termini included. CDR3 loop: CASSYDLTGNTEA.

The chain combines TRBV5-1 with TRBJ2-7, with 14 nucleotides matching TRBD2. CDR1 is SGHRS and CDR2 is YFSETQ in the germline V gene. This CDR3 is 13 amino acids long. Trimming took 4 bases from V and 12 from J; bases not matched to a gene: 6. Here the CDR3 reads CASSQGLAGGLYF. CDR3 DNA sequence: TGCGCCAGCAGCCAAGGACTAGCGGGGGGATTGTACTTC.

This clonotype was recorded only once. The chain carries TRBV7-9 and TRBJ2-5; a possible D gene is TRBD1 (6 bases). Germline V gene sequence: CDR1 SEHNR, CDR2 FQNEAQ (reference sequence). The germline V and J ends were trimmed by 4 bases and 3 bases, with 15 bases remaining between them. This CDR3 spans 15 amino acids. The CDR3 loop reads CASSSTTGSEETQYF. Here the CDR3 DNA reads TGTGCCAGCAGCTCCACTACAGGGAGTGAAGAGACCCAGTACTTC.

To note about this clonotype: The junction departs from the called germline gene at one end, perhaps through a read error. The chain has TRBV6-2 or TRBV6-3 and TRBJ2-5; 9 bases are shared with TRBD1. There are 15 residues in the CDR3. Germline V gene data show CDR1 as MNHEY and CDR2 as SVGEGT. The CDR3 here is CASSGGQGGWETQYF. CDR3 DNA: TGCGCCAGCAGTGGGGGACAGGGCGGATGGGAGACCCAGTACTTC.

For this clonotype: The CDR3 ends on some other residue instead of the conserved phenylalanine or tryptophan, so this is likely a read error. Because the CDR3's place on the DNA is in doubt, the DNA is left out and the CDR3 is given as listed by TCRdb. This chain connects TRBV15 to TRBJ2-4; the table assigns TRBD2, which was not confirmed against the DNA. The CDR3 is 12 amino acids in total, end residues counted. The germline V gene has CDR1 LNHNV and CDR2 YYDKDF (reference sequence). This CDR3 is CASGGAGSIQSH.

The chain recombines TRBV9 with TRBJ1-2; perhaps TRBD1 as D (6 bases). Germline lookup yields CDR1 SGDLS and CDR2 YYNGEE. The germline V and J ends were trimmed by 0 bases and 2 bases, with 8 bases remaining between them. This CDR3 region has 14 residues. Written as DNA, the CDR3 is TGTGCCAGCAGCGTAGCTCAGGGGAACTATGGCTACACCTTC. It yields the protein CASSVAQGNYGYTF.

Note on this clonotype: Because the CDR3's place on the DNA is in doubt, the DNA is left out and the CDR3 is given as listed by TCRdb. The chain carries TRBV9 and TRBJ2-3. The CDR3 sequence runs 15 residues, both termini included. CDR1 and CDR2 from the germline V gene are SGDLS and YYNGEE. The CDR3 here is CASSVGSETQYFQYF.

This sequence joins TRBV7-3 and TRBJ2-5, with D tentatively TRBD1 or TRBD2 (6 bases each). This CDR3 comprises 14 residues. Trimming cost V 1 base and J 1 base, with 7 bases left between them. Germline loops: CDR1 SGHTA, CDR2 FQGTGA. In nucleotides, the CDR3 is TGTGCCAGCAGCTTAAGGGGGGCCCAAGAGACCCAGTACTTC. Translation gives CASSLRGAQETQYF. The whole variable domain, remainder taken from reference TRBV7-3 and TRBJ2-5, is GAGVSQTPSNKVTEKGKYVELRCDPISGHTALYWYRQSLGQGPEFLIYFQGTGAADDSGLPNDRFFAVRPEGSVSTLKIQRTERGDSAVYLCASSLRGAQETQYFGPGTRLLVL.

About this clonotype: One end of the junction does not line up with germline, which may come from a read error. This sequence joins TRBV19 and TRBJ2-3; 7 positions agree with TRBD2. This CDR3 has 14 amino acids. Germline CDR1 LNHDA, CDR2 SQIVND (reference sequence). The chain's CDR3 is CASSMGGETYNEHF. The CDR3 DNA sequence: TGTGCCAGTAGTATGGGGGGGGAAACCTACAATGAGCATTTT. The full variable domain, rest sourced from reference TRBV19 and TRBJ2-3, is DGGITQSPKYLFRKEGQNVTLSCEQNLNHDAMYWYRQDPGQGLRLIYYSQIVNDFQKGDIAEGYSVSREKKESFPLTVTSAQKNPTAFYLCASSMGGETYNEHFGPGTRLTVL.

About this clonotype itself: At one of its ends the junction is not consistent with the germline gene, which may arise from a read error. V usage is TRBV2 and J usage is TRBJ1-1; D is unclear. Germline V gene data show CDR1 as SNHLY and CDR2 as FYNNEI. CDR3 size: 13 residues. The CDR3 DNA follows: TGTGCCAGCAGCGACGGGTGCGGAGCTAAGGCTTACTTT. It yields the protein CASSDGCGAKAYF.